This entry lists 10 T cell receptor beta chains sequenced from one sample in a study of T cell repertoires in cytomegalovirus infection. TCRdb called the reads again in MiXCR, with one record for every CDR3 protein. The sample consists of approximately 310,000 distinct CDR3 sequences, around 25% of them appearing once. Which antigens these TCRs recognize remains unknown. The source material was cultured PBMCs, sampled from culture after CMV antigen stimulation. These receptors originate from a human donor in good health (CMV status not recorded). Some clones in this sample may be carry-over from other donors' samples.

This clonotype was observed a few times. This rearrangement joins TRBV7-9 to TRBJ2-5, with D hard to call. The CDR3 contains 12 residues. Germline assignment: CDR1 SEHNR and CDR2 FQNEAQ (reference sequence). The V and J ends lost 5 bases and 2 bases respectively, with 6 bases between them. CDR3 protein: CASSALQETQYF. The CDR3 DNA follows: TGTGCCAGCAGCGCCCTACAAGAGACCCAGTACTTC.

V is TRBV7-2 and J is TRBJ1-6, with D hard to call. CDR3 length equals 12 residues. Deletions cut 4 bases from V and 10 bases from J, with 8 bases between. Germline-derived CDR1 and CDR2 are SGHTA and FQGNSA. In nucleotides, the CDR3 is TGTGCCAGCAGCTCAATGGCCTCACCCCTCCACTTT. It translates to CASSSMASPLHF.

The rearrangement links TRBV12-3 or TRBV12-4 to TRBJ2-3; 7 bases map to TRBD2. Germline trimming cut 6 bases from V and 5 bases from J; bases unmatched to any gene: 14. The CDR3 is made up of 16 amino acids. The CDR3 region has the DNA TGTGCCAGCAGCCTTTACGGGCGCGGGAGTGGAGATACGCAGTATTTT. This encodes CASSLYGRGSGDTQYF.

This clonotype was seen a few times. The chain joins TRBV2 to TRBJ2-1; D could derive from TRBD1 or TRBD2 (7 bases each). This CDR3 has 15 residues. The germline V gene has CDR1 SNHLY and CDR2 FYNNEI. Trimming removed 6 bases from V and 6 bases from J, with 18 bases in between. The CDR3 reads CASRPGRGGFNEQFF. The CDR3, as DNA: TGTGCCAGCAGGCCCGGCAGGGGGGGGTTCAATGAGCAGTTCTTC.

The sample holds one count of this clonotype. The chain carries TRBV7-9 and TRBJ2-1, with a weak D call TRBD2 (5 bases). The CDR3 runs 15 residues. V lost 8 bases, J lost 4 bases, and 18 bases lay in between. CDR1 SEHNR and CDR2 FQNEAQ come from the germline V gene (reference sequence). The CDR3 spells CASGGGLVPYNEQFF. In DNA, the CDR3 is TGTGCCAGCGGCGGAGGCCTAGTACCATACAATGAGCAGTTCTTC.

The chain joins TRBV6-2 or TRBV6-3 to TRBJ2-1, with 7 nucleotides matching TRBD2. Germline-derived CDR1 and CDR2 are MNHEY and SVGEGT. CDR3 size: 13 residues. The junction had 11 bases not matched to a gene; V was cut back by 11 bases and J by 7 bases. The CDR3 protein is CAHRAGRVNEQFF. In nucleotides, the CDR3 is TGTGCCCACCGGGCAGGGAGGGTGAATGAGCAGTTCTTC.

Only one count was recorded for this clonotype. CDR3 nucleotides: TGCAGTGCTAGGGGACAGTTGGCGGATCAAGAGACCCAGTACTTC. It encodes CSARGQLADQETQYF. The chain is built from TRBV20-1 and TRBJ2-5, with 7 bases identical to TRBD1. The germline V gene encodes CDR1 DFQATT and CDR2 SNEGSKA (reference sequence). The CDR3 length is 15 residues. V trimming: 3 bases; J trimming: 2 bases; junction bases outside the gene matches: 9.

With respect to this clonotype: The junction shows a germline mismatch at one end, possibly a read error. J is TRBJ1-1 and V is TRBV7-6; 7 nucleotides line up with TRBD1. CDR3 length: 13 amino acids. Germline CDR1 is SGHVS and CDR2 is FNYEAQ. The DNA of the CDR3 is TGTGCTAGCAGTTCGGACCAGGGGGCTGAAGCTTTCTTT. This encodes CASSSDQGAEAFF.

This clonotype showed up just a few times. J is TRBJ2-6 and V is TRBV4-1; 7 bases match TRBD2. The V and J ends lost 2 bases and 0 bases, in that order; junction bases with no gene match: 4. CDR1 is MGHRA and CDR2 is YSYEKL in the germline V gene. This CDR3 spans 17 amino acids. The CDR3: CASSQYREVSGANVLTF. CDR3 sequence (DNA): TGCGCCAGCAGCCAATACCGGGAGGTCTCTGGGGCCAACGTCCTGACTTTC.

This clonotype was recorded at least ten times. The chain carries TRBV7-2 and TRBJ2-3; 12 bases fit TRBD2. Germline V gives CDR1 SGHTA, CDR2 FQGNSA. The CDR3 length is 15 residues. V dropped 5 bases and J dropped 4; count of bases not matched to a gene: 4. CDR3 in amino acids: CASSPSGRGADTQYF. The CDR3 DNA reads TGTGCCAGCAGCCCTAGCGGGAGGGGGGCAGATACGCAGTATTTT.